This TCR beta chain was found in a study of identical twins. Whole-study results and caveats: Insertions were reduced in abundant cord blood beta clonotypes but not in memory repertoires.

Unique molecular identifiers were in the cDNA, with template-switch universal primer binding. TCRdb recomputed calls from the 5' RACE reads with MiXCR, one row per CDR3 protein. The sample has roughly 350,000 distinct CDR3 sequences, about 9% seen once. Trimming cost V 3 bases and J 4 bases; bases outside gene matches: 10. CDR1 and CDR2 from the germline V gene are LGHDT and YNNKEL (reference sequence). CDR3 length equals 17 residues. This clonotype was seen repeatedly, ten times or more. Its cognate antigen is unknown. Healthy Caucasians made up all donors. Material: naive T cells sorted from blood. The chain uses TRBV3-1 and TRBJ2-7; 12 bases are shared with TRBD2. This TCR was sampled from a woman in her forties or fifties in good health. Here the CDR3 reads CASSQRTSGTVGYEQYF. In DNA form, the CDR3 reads TGTGCCAGCAGCCAGAGGACTAGCGGGACCGTAGGTTACGAGCAGTACTTC.